A single TCR beta chain is shown here with its context. Scientists made TCR beta libraries using quantitative 5'-RACE with molecular barcodes. Using its own MiXCR run on the 5' RACE reads, TCRdb lists one record per CDR3 protein. Here the sample spans over 150,000 distinct CDR3 sequences, about 13% being singletons. The V segment lost 7 bases and the J segment 7 bases; nucleotides outside the gene matches: 8. Germline V CDR1 and CDR2: SGHRS, YFSETQ. The CDR3 length is 13 residues. This specimen comes from a study of CD8 T cells in ankylosing spondylitis. The receptor was derived from a male donor with ankylosing spondylitis or in good health (not recorded which). Material: blood, either unsorted or a sorted T cell fraction (not recorded which). The rearrangement uses TRBV5-1 and TRBJ2-7; 10 bases match TRBD1. This CDR3 is CASGRDRGTEQYF. The CDR3 region has the DNA TGCGCCAGCGGCCGGGACAGGGGTACGGAGCAGTACTTC.